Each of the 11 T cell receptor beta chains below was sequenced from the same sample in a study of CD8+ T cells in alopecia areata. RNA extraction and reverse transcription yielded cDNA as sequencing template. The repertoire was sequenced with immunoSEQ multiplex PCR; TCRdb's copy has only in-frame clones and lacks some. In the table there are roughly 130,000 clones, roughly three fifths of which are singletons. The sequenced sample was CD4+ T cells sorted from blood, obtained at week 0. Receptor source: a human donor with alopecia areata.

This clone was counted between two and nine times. The CDR3 sequence: CASSPGQGKGADTQYF. CDR3 nucleotides: TGCGCCAGCAGCCCAGGACAGGGGAAGGGAGCAGATACGCAGTATTTT. V usage is TRBV5-1 and J usage is TRBJ2-3, with TRBD1 matching over 9 bases. This CDR3 has 16 amino acids. The V gene's germline CDR1 is SGHRS and CDR2 YFSETQ. With 4 bases clipped from V and 4 bases from J, the junction kept 10 bases outside the gene matches. The whole variable domain, remainder taken from reference TRBV5-1 and TRBJ2-3, is KAGVTQTPRYLIKTRGQQVTLSCSPISGHRSVSWYQQTPGQGLQFLFEYFSETQRNKGNFPGRFSGRQFSNSRSEMNVSTLELGDSALYLCASSPGQGKGADTQYFGPGTRLTVL.

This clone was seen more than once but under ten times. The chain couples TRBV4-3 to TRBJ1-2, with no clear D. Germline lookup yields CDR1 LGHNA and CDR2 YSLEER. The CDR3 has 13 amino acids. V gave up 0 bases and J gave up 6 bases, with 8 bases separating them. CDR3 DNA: TGCGCCAGCAGCCAAGAACCGTGGGATGGCTACACCTTC. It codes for CASSQEPWDGYTF.

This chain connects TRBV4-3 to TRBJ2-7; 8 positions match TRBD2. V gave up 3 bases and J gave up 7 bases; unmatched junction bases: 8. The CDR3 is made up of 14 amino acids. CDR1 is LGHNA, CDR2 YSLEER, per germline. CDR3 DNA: TGCGCCAGCAGCCAGTCCCGGGAGGGGTGGGAGCAGTACTTC. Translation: CASSQSREGWEQYF.

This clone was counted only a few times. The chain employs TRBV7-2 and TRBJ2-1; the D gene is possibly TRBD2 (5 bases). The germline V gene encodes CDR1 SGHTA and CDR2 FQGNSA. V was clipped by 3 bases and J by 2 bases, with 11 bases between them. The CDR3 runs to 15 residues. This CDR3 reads CASSFSSGAYNEQFF. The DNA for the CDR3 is TGTGCCAGCAGCTTTTCCAGCGGAGCCTACAATGAGCAGTTCTTC.

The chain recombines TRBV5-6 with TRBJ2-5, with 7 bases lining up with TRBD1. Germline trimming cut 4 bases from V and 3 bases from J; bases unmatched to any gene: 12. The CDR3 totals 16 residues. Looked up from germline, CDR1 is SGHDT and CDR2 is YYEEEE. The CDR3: CASSTPGQSTKETQYF. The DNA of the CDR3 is TGTGCCAGCAGCACACCGGGACAGAGCACGAAAGAGACCCAGTACTTC.

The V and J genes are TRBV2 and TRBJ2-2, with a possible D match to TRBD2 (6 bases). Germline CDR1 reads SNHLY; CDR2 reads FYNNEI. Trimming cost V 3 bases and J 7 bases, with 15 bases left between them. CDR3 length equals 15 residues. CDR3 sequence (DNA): TGTGCCAGCAGTGAGGCTTCCAGGGAGGTCGGGGAGCTGTTTTTT. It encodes CASSEASREVGELFF. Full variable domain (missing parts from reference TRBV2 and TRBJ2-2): EPEVTQTPSHQVTQMGQEVILRCVPISNHLYFYWYRQILGQKVEFLVSFYNNEISEKSEIFDDQFSVERPDGSNFTLKIRSTKLEDSAMYFCASSEASREVGELFFGEGSRLTVL.

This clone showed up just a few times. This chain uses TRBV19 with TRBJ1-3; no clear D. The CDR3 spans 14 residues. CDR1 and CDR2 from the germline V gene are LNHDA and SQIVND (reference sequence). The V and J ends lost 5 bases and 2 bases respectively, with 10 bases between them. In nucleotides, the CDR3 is TGTGCCAGTAGTCCGATGAGGGCTGGAAACACCATATATTTT. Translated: CASSPMRAGNTIYF.

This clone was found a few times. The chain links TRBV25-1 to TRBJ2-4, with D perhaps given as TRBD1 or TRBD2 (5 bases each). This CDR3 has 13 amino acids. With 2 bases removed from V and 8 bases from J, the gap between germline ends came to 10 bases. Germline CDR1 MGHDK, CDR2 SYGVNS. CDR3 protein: CASSERVGDIQYF. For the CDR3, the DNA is TGTGCCAGCAGTGAAAGAGTGGGGGACATTCAGTACTTC. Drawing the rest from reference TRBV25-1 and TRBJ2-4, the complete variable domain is EADIYQTPRYLVIGTGKKITLECSQTMGHDKMYWYQQDPGMELHLIHYSYGVNSTEKGDLSSESTVSRIRTEHFPLTLESARPSHTSQYLCASSERVGDIQYFGAGTRLSVL.

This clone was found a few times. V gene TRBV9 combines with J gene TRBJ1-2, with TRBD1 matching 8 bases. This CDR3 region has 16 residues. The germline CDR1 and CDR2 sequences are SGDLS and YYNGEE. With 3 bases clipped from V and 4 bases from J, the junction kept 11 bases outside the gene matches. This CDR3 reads CASSARDRPTTYGYTF. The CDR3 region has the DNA TGTGCCAGCAGCGCTCGGGACAGGCCGACCACCTATGGCTACACCTTC.

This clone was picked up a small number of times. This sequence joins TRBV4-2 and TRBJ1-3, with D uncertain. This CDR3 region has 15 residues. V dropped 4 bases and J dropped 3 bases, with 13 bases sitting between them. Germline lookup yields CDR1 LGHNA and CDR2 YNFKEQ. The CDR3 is CASSPGLMGGNTIYF. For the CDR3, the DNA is TGTGCCAGCAGCCCCGGTCTCATGGGTGGAAACACCATATATTTT.

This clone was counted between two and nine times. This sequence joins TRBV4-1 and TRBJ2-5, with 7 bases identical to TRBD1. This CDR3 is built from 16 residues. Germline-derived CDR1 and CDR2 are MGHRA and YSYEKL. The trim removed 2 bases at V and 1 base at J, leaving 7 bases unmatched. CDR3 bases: TGCGCCAGCAGCCAAAATTTCCGGGACAGCCAAGAGACCCAGTACTTC. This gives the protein CASSQNFRDSQETQYF.